The clone carrying this TCR beta chain appeared many times. Its antigen is unidentified. The entry originates in a study of identical twins. Findings and caveats of the study: Low generation-probability sequences were in excess among twin-shared out-of-frame alpha sequences. Twin pairs had excess sharing that was weaker in beta out-of-frame sequences. Its conclusions, products of cross-sectional statistical analysis, did not come from following the same donors. Invariant populations such as MAIT and iNKT cells could partly muddle zero-insertion analyses.

Trimming pared 0 bases from V and 1 base from J, leaving 7 bases between. Germline values: CDR1 SGHRS, CDR2 YFSETQ. The length of the CDR3 is 15 residues. Using its own MiXCR run on the 5' RACE reads, TCRdb lists one record per CDR3 protein. The sample lists 350,000 to 400,000 distinct CDR3 sequences, about 9% occurring once. V gene TRBV5-1 combines with J gene TRBJ2-2; either TRBD1 or TRBD2 may fit D (6 bases each). This receptor was taken from a woman between 45 and 65 years old in good health. Sequencing was performed on naive T cells sorted from blood. The CDR3 DNA reads TGCGCCAGCAGCTTGGAGGGGGGGAACACCGGGGAGCTGTTTTTT. Protein product: CASSLEGGNTGELFF.